This paragraph covers one TCR beta chain sequence. CDR3 size: 16 residues. Germline trimming cut 0 bases from V and 8 bases from J; bases unmatched to any gene: 7. CDR1 and CDR2 (germline): MNHEY, SVGAGI. This specimen belongs to a study of blood T cell repertoires in COVID-19. Across the study: Sample material is recorded as cDNA or gDNA derived from T cells, B-cell-depleted T cells, or PBMCs.

Assay used: immunoSEQ multiplex PCR; TCRdb lists only in-frame clones, some missing. The sample includes 230,000 or so clones, around 88% of them seen just once. Cohort allocation depended upon clinical history that participants reported. The J gene is TRBJ2-1, the V gene TRBV6-5; 10 bases agree with TRBD2. Sequenced input: PBMCs or T cells enriched from blood (not recorded which). This sequence was found in a woman in her forties with acute COVID-19. CDR3 loop: CASSYSLAGARDEQFF. The CDR3 DNA reads as TGTGCCAGCAGTTACTCCCTAGCGGGAGCGCGGGATGAGCAGTTCTTC.